This record looks at one T cell receptor (beta chain) sequence and its context. Antigen specificity is unknown. MiXCR was run by TCRdb on the reads, yielding one entry per CDR3 protein. This repertoire shows around 740,000 distinct CDR3 sequences, 35% to 40% found once; its top ten account for 2.5% to 3.5%. The sample originates from a study of T cell repertoires in cytomegalovirus infection. V was pared by 5 bases and J by 3 bases, with 6 bases of the junction left unmatched. The CDR3 contains 13 residues. Germline V lookup: CDR1 DFQATT, CDR2 SNEGSKA (reference sequence). Broader study findings: Using cumulative public TCR beta family frequency, the authors identified those who carried CMV together with the relevant HLA. HLA-C-restricted CMV-specific TCR beta clonotypes were dominant in the ex vivo response.

Sample: PBMCs. The rearrangement links TRBV20-1 to TRBJ2-7; 8 nucleotides agree with TRBD1. The clonotype was recovered from a human donor in good health (CMV status not recorded). Some clones in this sample may be carry-over from other donors' samples. The DNA for the CDR3 is TGCAGTGCTTTGACAGGGGATCGCTACGAGCAGTACTTC. Protein product: CSALTGDRYEQYF.